This T cell receptor beta chain was sequenced for a study of blood T cell repertoires in COVID-19 (TCRdb year 2020). Regarding the study in general: Samples covering the acute and convalescent phases of COVID-19 were provided by collaborators in the United States, Italy and Spain. The material from the prospective study consisted of cDNA or gDNA derived from T cells, B-cell-depleted T cells, or PBMCs. Subjects who had been exposed to COVID-19, were actively infected with it, or had recovered from it provided the deeply sampled blood TCRbeta repertoires that made up the dataset. The repertoires were made available in a free public database intended to serve as a resource for research on the immune response to SARS-CoV-2. The samples were drawn from the first 160 participants of the ongoing ImmuneRACE study and from 1,254 subjects provided by 6 global collaborators. Sample metadata almost always included a de-identified subject ID, COVID-19 status, age in years and sex. HLA class I and class II types, where available, came from metadata supplied by the sample provider rather than from assay-based typing.

Each collaborating institution followed its own protocols to collect whole blood in K2EDTA tubes. For TCRbeta analysis, collaborators shipped samples in one of three forms: frozen whole blood, isolated PBMCs, or DNA extracted from either of those sample types. Overall study results and their limits: The quantity of clinical and demographic metadata differed by source and by participant and was supplied without curation.

TCRbeta CDR3 regions were amplified from genomic DNA by means of the immunoSEQ Assay, a bias-controlled multiplex PCR. In the source study's methods: The number of nucleated cells in each sample was estimated from the amplification of reference gene primers within the assay. To quantify the absolute abundance of each unique TCRbeta CDR3 rearrangement, sequence reads were collapsed and filtered. For each sample, productive Simpson clonality was calculated by taking the square root of Simpson's diversity index across productive rearrangements. The table was pulled from immuneACCESS by TCRdb, which kept in-frame rearrangements only. Such tables lose some clones; where checked, under half of the loss comes from unresolved V genes, and the rest has no known cause. The D gene and trimming were derived from the DNA, and the V and J assignments and clone size from that table. This sample gives roughly 200,000 clones in total; roughly 88% of them show up just once. The top ten clones comprise under 30% of the sample.

As to this clone: The target of this receptor is not known. The input lacks base qualities; no much larger clone sits a single base away.

The specimen sequenced was peripheral blood. The sequence was obtained from a man in his forties or fifties with acute or convalescent COVID-19.

The bases are TGTGCCAGCAGCTTAGCCGCCGAGCTGAACACTGAAGCTTTCTTT. This sequence encodes CASSLAAELNTEAFF. Recombination joined TRBV11-2 with TRBJ1-1; a confident D gene designation cannot be given. From the cysteine through the phenylalanine, the CDR3 covers 15 amino acids. Of the read, only the CDR3 DNA is kept; its 45 bases are in frame from base 1. The V and J ends are trimmed by 1 base and 0 bases, leaving 9 bases between them. According to the germline V gene, CDR1 reads SGHAT and CDR2 reads FQNNGV.